This T cell receptor beta chain stems from a study of blood T cell repertoires in COVID-19. Turning to the study itself: Acute and convalescent COVID-19 specimens originated in the United States, Italy and Spain. T cells, B-cell-depleted T cells, or PBMCs supplied cDNA or gDNA.

Original processing methods: For nucleated cells, counts were estimated from reference gene primer amplification. TCRdb's copy holds only in-frame clones and misses some; the assay was immunoSEQ multiplex PCR. V, J and clone size reflect that table, while D and trimming were determined from the DNA. Altogether fewer than 300,000 clones are present, 91% being singletons, with the ten largest covering about 2%. Trimming took 7 bases from V and 3 from J, leaving 10 bases between them. Per the germline V gene, CDR1 is WSHSY and CDR2 is SAAADI. The CDR3 spans 13 residues. Seattle's cohort entered during active infection and was followed longitudinally.

This clonotype was obtained from a woman in her 30s with COVID-19, enrolled during active disease. This sequence joins TRBV10-2 and TRBJ2-1; D ambiguous. The specimen sequenced was peripheral blood. Here the CDR3 DNA reads TGCGCCAGCATCGACGGAGACTACAATGAGCAGTTCTTC. This codes for CASIDGDYNEQFF.